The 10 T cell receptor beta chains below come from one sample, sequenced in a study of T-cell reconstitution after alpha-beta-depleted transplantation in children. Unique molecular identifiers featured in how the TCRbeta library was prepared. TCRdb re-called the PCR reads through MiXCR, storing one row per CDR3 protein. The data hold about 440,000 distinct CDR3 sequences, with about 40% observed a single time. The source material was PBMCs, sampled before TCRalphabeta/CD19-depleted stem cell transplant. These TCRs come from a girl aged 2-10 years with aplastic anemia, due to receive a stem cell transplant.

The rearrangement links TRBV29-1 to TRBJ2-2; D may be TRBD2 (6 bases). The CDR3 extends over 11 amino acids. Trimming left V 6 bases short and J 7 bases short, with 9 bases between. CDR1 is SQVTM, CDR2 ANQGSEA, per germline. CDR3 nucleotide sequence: TGCAGCGTCTGGGGGGACGGGGAGCTGTTTTTT. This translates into CSVWGDGELFF.

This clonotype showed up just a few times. CDR3 in amino acids: CASGTGRTVENQPQHF. CDR3 DNA: TGTGCCAGTGGGACAGGGCGTACAGTGGAGAATCAGCCCCAGCATTTT. The V call is TRBV19, the J call TRBJ1-5, with 9 nucleotides matching TRBD1. The CDR3 is 16 residues long. The V gene's germline CDR1 is LNHDA and CDR2 SQIVND (reference sequence). The V segment lost 8 bases and the J segment 4 bases; nucleotides outside the gene matches: 12.

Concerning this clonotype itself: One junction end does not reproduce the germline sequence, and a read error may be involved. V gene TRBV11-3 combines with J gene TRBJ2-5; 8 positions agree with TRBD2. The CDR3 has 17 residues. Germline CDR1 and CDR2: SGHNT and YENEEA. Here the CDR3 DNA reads TGTGCCAGCAGCGCCGGCTGGCTGGCGGGAGGTGAAGAGACCCAGTCCTTC. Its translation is CASSAGWLAGGEETQSF. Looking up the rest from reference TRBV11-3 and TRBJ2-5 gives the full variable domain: EAGVVQSPRYKIIEKKQPVAFWCNPISGHNTLYWYLQNLGQGPELLIRYENEEAVDDSQLPKDRFSAERLKGVDSTLKIQPAELGDSAVYLCASSAGWLAGGEETQSFGPGTRLLVL.

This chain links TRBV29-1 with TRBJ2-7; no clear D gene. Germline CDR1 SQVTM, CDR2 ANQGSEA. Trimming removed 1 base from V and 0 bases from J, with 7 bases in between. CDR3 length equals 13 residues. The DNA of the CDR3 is TGCAGCGTTGAAGGAAGGGCCTCCTACGAGCAGTACTTC. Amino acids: CSVEGRASYEQYF.

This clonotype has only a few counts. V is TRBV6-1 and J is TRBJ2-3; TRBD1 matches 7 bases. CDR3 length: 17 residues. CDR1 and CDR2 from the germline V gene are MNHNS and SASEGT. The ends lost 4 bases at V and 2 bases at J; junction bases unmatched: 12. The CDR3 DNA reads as TGTGCCAGCAGTGTGGCAGGGGGAGCCATGAACACAGATACGCAGTATTTT. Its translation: CASSVAGGAMNTDTQYF.

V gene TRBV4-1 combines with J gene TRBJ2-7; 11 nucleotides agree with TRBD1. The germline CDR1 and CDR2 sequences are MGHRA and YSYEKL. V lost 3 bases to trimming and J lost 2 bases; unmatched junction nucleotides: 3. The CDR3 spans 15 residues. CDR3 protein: CASSHTGQGAYEQYF. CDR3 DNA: TGCGCCAGCAGCCATACGGGACAGGGGGCCTACGAGCAGTACTTC.

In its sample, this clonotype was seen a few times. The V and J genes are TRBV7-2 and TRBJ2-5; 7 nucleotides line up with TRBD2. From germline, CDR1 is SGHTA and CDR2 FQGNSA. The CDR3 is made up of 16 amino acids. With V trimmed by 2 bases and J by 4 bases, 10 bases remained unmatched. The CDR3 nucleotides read TGTGCCAGCAGCTTAATGGGGGGGATCACGGGAGAGACCCAGTACTTC. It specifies CASSLMGGITGETQYF. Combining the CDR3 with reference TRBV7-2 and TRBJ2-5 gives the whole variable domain GAGVSQSPSNKVTEKGKDVELRCDPISGHTALYWYRQSLGQGLEFLIYFQGNSAPDKSGLPSDRFSAERTGGSVSTLTIQRTQQEDSAVYLCASSLMGGITGETQYFGPGTRLLVL.

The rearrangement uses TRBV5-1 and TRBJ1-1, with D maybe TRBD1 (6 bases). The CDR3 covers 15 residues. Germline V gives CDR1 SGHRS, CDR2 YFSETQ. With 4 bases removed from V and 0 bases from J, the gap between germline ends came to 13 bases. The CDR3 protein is CASSLGTRMNTEAFF. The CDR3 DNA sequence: TGCGCCAGCAGCCTTGGGACACGCATGAACACTGAAGCTTTCTTT.

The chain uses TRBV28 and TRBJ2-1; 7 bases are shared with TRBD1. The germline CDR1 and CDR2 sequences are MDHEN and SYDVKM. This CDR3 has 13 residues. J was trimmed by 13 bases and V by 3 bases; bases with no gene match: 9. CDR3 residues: CASSFRQGVVQFF. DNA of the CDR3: TGTGCCAGCAGTTTCCGACAGGGTGTCGTACAGTTCTTC.

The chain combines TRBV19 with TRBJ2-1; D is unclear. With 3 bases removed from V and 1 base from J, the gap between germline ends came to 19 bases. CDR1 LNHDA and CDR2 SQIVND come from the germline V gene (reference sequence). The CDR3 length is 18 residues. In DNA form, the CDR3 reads TGTGCCAGTAGTATTTACCTCCGTGTGACAACATCCTACAATGAGCAGTTCTTC. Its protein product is CASSIYLRVTTSYNEQFF.